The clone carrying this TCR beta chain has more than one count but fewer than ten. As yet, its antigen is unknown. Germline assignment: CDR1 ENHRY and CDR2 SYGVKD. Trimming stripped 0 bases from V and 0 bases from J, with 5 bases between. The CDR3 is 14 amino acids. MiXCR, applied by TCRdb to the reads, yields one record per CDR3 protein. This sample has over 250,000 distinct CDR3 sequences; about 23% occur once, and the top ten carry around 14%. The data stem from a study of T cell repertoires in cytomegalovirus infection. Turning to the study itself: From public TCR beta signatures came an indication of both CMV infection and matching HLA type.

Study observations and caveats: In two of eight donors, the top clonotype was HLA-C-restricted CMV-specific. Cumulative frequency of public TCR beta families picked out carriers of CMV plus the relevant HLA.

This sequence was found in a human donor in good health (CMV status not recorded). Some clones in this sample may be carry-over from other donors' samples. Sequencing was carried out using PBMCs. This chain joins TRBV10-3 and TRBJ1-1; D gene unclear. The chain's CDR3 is CAISESLLNTEAFF. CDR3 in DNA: TGTGCCATCAGTGAGTCCCTGTTGAACACTGAAGCTTTCTTT.